This is a list of T cell receptor beta chains from one sample in a study of T cell responses to AZD1222 COVID-19 vaccine. Assay: immunoSEQ multiplex PCR; the TCRdb copy retains only in-frame clones and omits some. The data contain 100,000 to 150,000 clones, approximately 89% of them singletons. The material sequenced was peripheral blood, taken on day 0 of AZD1222 vaccination. The receptor set was obtained from an adult in good health. CDR3s leave out the opening cysteine and the closing phenylalanine or tryptophan. Fields, in order: clone size, V gene, J gene, CDR3 protein. Expanded clones are given a class, and other clones once, few, many or no size at all.

>.|TRBV5-8|TRBJ1-5
ASSLAGFNQPQH
>few|TRBV20-1|TRBJ1-1
SEGYTEAF
>.|TRBV6-2/TRBV6-3|TRBJ1-2
ASSYSTQSGYT
>.|TRBV5-6|TRBJ1-6
ASSLATGGSSPLH
>.|TRBV5-6|TRBJ2-7
ASSFNLEQY
>.|TRBV4-1|TRBJ2-2
ASSRYRDTSTGELF
>.|TRBV6-1|TRBJ1-2
ASSEAYGYT
>.|TRBV11-2|TRBJ1-5
ASSLDQGQPQH
>.|TRBV5-6|TRBJ2-7
ASSQYGTGSEQY
>.|TRBV15|TRBJ1-4
ATSPQGPGEKLF
>.|TRBV27|TRBJ1-2
ASSPGQALGLYGYT
>.|TRBV7-9|TRBJ1-3
ASSLAGWSRGSGNTIY
>.|TRBV4-3|TRBJ2-7
ASSQDHLSSYEQY
>.|TRBV6-2/TRBV6-3|TRBJ1-1
ASSQRGMNTEAF
>.|TRBV9|TRBJ2-6
ASSASIGANVLT
>.|TRBV5-1|TRBJ2-2
ASSHKRQGASTGELF
>.|TRBV3-1/TRBV3-2|TRBJ1-1
ASSPLSGENTEAF
>few|TRBV12-3/TRBV12-4|TRBJ2-2
ASRPNTGELF
>.|TRBV29-1|TRBJ2-1
SVAGRGSYNEQF
>.|TRBV7-3|TRBJ2-3
ASSNPGADTQY
>once|TRBV28|TRBJ2-6
ASRGARGRSGGANVLT
>.|TRBV5-4|TRBJ2-1
ASSTSEGEQF
>once|TRBV29-1|TRBJ2-1
SVELLADPLDEQF